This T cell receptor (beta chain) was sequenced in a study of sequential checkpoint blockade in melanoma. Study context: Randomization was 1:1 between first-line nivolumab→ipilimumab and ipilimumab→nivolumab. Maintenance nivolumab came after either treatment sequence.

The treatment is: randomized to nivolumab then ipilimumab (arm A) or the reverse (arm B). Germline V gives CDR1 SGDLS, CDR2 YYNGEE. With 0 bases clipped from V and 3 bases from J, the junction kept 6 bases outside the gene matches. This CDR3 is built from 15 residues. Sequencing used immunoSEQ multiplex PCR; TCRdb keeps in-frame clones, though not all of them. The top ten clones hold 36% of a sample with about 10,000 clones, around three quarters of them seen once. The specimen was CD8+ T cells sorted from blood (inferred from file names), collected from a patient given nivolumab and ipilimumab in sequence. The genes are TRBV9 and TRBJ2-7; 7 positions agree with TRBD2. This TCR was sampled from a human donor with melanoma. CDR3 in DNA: TGTGCCAGCAGCGTAGGTTGGAGCGGGGACTACGAGCAGTACTTC. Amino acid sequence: CASSVGWSGDYEQYF.